This is a list of T cell receptor beta chains from one sample in a study of CD8 T cell repertoires and HIV-1 epitope variants. Antigens of these TCRs are unknown. Using immunoSEQ multiplex PCR, the repertoire was profiled, and TCRdb retains in-frame clones only, with some absent. The table includes about 4,800 clones, roughly 67% detected once. The source material was cultured CD8+ T cells derived from PBMCs. Every receptor here comes from a male donor with HIV. CDR3s include the opening cysteine and the closing phenylalanine or tryptophan. The D gene is left open where the match is weak.

D gene: -
V gene: TRBV4-3
J gene: TRBJ2-6
CDR3 protein: CASSQDRVTGANVLTF

D gene: TRBD1
V gene: TRBV10-3
J gene: TRBJ1-1
CDR3 protein: CAITNRQGDPTTEAFF

D gene: -
V gene: TRBV10-2
J gene: TRBJ2-7
CDR3 protein: CASSWSVSYEQYF

D gene: -
V gene: TRBV21-1
J gene: TRBJ2-1
CDR3 protein: CASSKPPIQFSYNEQFF

D gene: TRBD2
V gene: TRBV28
J gene: TRBJ2-1
CDR3 protein: CATKREVSSYNEQFF

D gene: TRBD2
V gene: TRBV7-2
J gene: TRBJ2-7
CDR3 protein: CASSVAGGEPYEQYF

D gene: -
V gene: TRBV5-5
J gene: TRBJ2-2
CDR3 protein: CASSFETSSKGELFF

D gene: TRBD1
V gene: TRBV6-5
J gene: TRBJ2-5
CDR3 protein: CASSNTGGRETQYF

D gene: TRBD2
V gene: TRBV6-5
J gene: TRBJ2-7
CDR3 protein: CASSAGTIEQYF

D gene: -
V gene: TRBV28
J gene: TRBJ1-5
CDR3 protein: CASSSQGSNQPQHF

D gene: -
V gene: TRBV19
J gene: TRBJ2-2
CDR3 protein: CASDSGAGELFF

D gene: -
V gene: TRBV7-8
J gene: TRBJ2-1
CDR3 protein: CASSLTQGPSDEQFF

D gene: TRBD2
V gene: TRBV7-9
J gene: TRBJ2-7
CDR3 protein: CASSPTSGIYEQYF

D gene: -
V gene: TRBV4-3
J gene: TRBJ2-7
CDR3 protein: CASSQVRSGSDEQYF

D gene: -
V gene: TRBV4-1
J gene: TRBJ1-3
CDR3 protein: CASSQLGSGNTIYF

D gene: -
V gene: TRBV21-1
J gene: TRBJ2-1
CDR3 protein: CASSKEGLSYNEQFF

D gene: -
V gene: TRBV7-9
J gene: TRBJ1-1
CDR3 protein: CASSLALGNTEAFF

D gene: -
V gene: TRBV4-3
J gene: TRBJ1-4
CDR3 protein: CASSQDGGEEEKLFF

D gene: TRBD1
V gene: TRBV7-3
J gene: TRBJ1-1
CDR3 protein: CASRVTGVTSNTEAFF

D gene: -
V gene: TRBV29-1
J gene: TRBJ1-1
CDR3 protein: CSVEKGLNTEAFF

D gene: -
V gene: TRBV7-9
J gene: TRBJ2-1
CDR3 protein: CASSLATGTLYNEQFF

D gene: TRBD2
V gene: TRBV4-3
J gene: TRBJ2-1
CDR3 protein: CASSQDGTSGGNEQFF

D gene: TRBD2
V gene: TRBV28
J gene: TRBJ2-6
CDR3 protein: CASSPAGVHSGANVLTF

D gene: TRBD1
V gene: TRBV27
J gene: TRBJ1-3
CDR3 protein: CASRTGPSGNTIYF

D gene: TRBD2
V gene: TRBV27
J gene: TRBJ2-1
CDR3 protein: CASSELAGVNNEQFF

D gene: -
V gene: TRBV4-3
J gene: TRBJ1-1
CDR3 protein: CASSRQQGGAEAFF

D gene: -
V gene: TRBV25-1
J gene: TRBJ2-1
CDR3 protein: CASRPGNNEQFF

D gene: -
V gene: TRBV6-4
J gene: TRBJ1-2
CDR3 protein: CASSDSTPGLGVYGYTF

D gene: -
V gene: TRBV19
J gene: TRBJ1-5
CDR3 protein: CASSTPTGSSKYQPQHF

D gene: TRBD2
V gene: TRBV30
J gene: TRBJ2-1
CDR3 protein: CAWSTTSGGYNEQFF

D gene: TRBD1
V gene: TRBV28
J gene: TRBJ2-7
CDR3 protein: CASSQSRDRRTYEQYF

D gene: -
V gene: TRBV19
J gene: TRBJ2-1
CDR3 protein: CASGRGLDEQFF

D gene: -
V gene: TRBV6-1
J gene: TRBJ2-2
CDR3 protein: CASLGQTNTGELFF

D gene: -
V gene: TRBV19
J gene: TRBJ1-1
CDR3 protein: CASSIDVTGTMNTEAFF

D gene: TRBD1
V gene: TRBV14
J gene: TRBJ2-1
CDR3 protein: CASSQGQGEENEQFF

D gene: -
V gene: TRBV7-9
J gene: -
CDR3 protein: CASSLAGNRYEQYF

D gene: TRBD1
V gene: TRBV4-3
J gene: TRBJ1-2
CDR3 protein: CASSQGETGVSGYTF

D gene: -
V gene: TRBV29-1
J gene: TRBJ1-2
CDR3 protein: CSGALGGNYGYTF

D gene: -
V gene: TRBV7-3
J gene: TRBJ2-2
CDR3 protein: CASSLISDGELFF

D gene: TRBD2
V gene: TRBV7-6
J gene: TRBJ2-5
CDR3 protein: CASSSRLAGGPEQETQYF

D gene: TRBD2
V gene: TRBV29-1
J gene: TRBJ2-2
CDR3 protein: CSVVGLAGVTGELFF

D gene: -
V gene: TRBV6-5
J gene: TRBJ1-4
CDR3 protein: CASTHRGAANEKLFF

D gene: -
V gene: TRBV28
J gene: TRBJ1-1
CDR3 protein: CASSLRTDLNTEAFF

D gene: TRBD2
V gene: TRBV19
J gene: TRBJ2-1
CDR3 protein: CASTPLASGSNEQFF

D gene: -
V gene: TRBV28
J gene: TRBJ2-7
CDR3 protein: CASSFPTPGGRGPMHEQYF

D gene: -
V gene: TRBV5-6
J gene: TRBJ1-2
CDR3 protein: CASSLGQGLIRYTF

D gene: TRBD2
V gene: TRBV11-3
J gene: TRBJ2-7
CDR3 protein: CASSLGLAGRTDYEQYF

D gene: TRBD2
V gene: TRBV7-9
J gene: TRBJ2-7
CDR3 protein: CASSSRTSGRSYEQYF

D gene: TRBD1
V gene: TRBV6-4
J gene: TRBJ1-1
CDR3 protein: CASSDVPGQGQWSTEAFF

D gene: TRBD1
V gene: TRBV19
J gene: TRBJ1-5
CDR3 protein: CASSITGEDQPQHF

D gene: -
V gene: TRBV29-1
J gene: TRBJ2-2
CDR3 protein: CSVLKGTGELFF

D gene: TRBD1
V gene: TRBV5-6
J gene: TRBJ1-2
CDR3 protein: CASSLSMGQGASGYTF

D gene: TRBD1
V gene: TRBV7-8
J gene: TRBJ1-2
CDR3 protein: CASSSGTGGYTF

D gene: -
V gene: TRBV28
J gene: TRBJ1-5
CDR3 protein: CASSLRILAGDQPQHF

D gene: TRBD2
V gene: TRBV5-8
J gene: TRBJ2-1
CDR3 protein: CASSGAGVVNEQFF

D gene: -
V gene: TRBV5-1
J gene: TRBJ1-3
CDR3 protein: CASRDTERNTIYF

D gene: -
V gene: TRBV7-2
J gene: TRBJ1-1
CDR3 protein: CASSLWGNTEAFF

D gene: TRBD2
V gene: TRBV7-6
J gene: TRBJ2-3
CDR3 protein: CASSLAPSGVTSTDTQYF